The 18 T cell receptor beta chains in this list originate from one sample, sequenced in a study of blood T cell repertoires in COVID-19. Produced via immunoSEQ multiplex PCR; TCRdb's table is partial and in-frame only. The profile covers about 100,000 clones, with about 88% appearing a single time and less than 8.5% taken by the ten largest. The sample comprised peripheral blood. These receptors originate from a man under 40 in a cohort sampled during active COVID-19.

V gene TRBV3-1 (or the pseudogene TRBV3-2) combines with J gene TRBJ1-6, with TRBD1 matching over 10 bases. CDR1 and CDR2 from the germline V gene are LGHDT and YNNKEL (reference sequence). Germline trimming cut 8 bases from V and 11 bases from J; bases unmatched to any gene: 6. This CDR3 has 13 residues. The CDR3, as DNA: TGTGCCAGCGAGACAGGGGGCAGGACACCCCTCCACTTT. This sequence encodes CASETGGRTPLHF.

The CDR3 spells CASSIFGGGATGELFF. DNA for the CDR3: TGTGCCAGTAGTATTTTCGGCGGGGGGGCGACCGGGGAGCTGTTTTTT. The chain couples TRBV19 to TRBJ2-2; 9 bases map to TRBD2. CDR3 length: 16 residues. The germline V gene encodes CDR1 LNHDA and CDR2 SQIVND (reference sequence). The ends lost 3 bases at V and 5 bases at J; junction bases unmatched: 7.

This chain links TRBV13 with TRBJ2-3; 8 nucleotides match TRBD2. This CDR3 is 17 amino acids long. V lost 0 bases and J lost 3; bases outside the gene matches: 8. CDR1 PRHDT and CDR2 FYEKMQ come from the germline V gene (reference sequence). The CDR3 DNA reads as TGTGCCAGCAGCTTAGGTTTCGGGGGGGCCGGGACAGATACGCAGTATTTT. Amino acid sequence: CASSLGFGGAGTDTQYF.

This clone was detected only once. This chain connects TRBV24-1 to TRBJ2-5; perhaps TRBD2 as D (6 bases). This CDR3 has 13 amino acids. CDR1 is KGHDR, CDR2 SFDVKD, per germline. The germline V and J ends were trimmed by 8 bases and 5 bases, with 14 bases remaining between them. CDR3 protein: CATNQGGRETQYF. DNA for the CDR3: TGTGCCACCAATCAGGGAGGCAGGGAGACCCAGTACTTC.

This rearrangement joins TRBV14 to TRBJ1-2; D is unclear. Per the germline V gene, CDR1 is SGHDN and CDR2 is FVKESK. CDR3 length: 14 residues. The V end was cut by 1 base, the J end by 3 bases, with 9 bases between. The CDR3 region has the DNA TGTGCCAGCAGCCAAGTTGCCAGTCACTATGGCTACACCTTC. It specifies CASSQVASHYGYTF.

This chain uses TRBV18 with TRBJ1-2; 9 nucleotides align to TRBD1. V dropped 3 bases and J dropped 14; count of bases not matched to a gene: 7. Germline V CDR1 and CDR2: KGHSH, LQKENI. The CDR3 extends over 12 amino acids. As DNA, the CDR3 is TGTGCCAGCTCACCCATGGGACAGGGATTTACCTTC. Translated: CASSPMGQGFTF.

J is TRBJ2-2 and V is TRBV29-1; D gene unclear. The CDR3 totals 13 residues. Germline lookup yields CDR1 SQVTM and CDR2 ANQGSEA. V lost 3 bases to trimming and J lost 1 base, with 6 bases between them. CDR3 loop: CSVDPRNTGELFF. The DNA of the CDR3 is TGCAGCGTTGATCCCAGGAACACCGGGGAGCTGTTTTTT.

This clone is a singleton in its sample. The J gene is TRBJ2-3, the V gene TRBV10-2; tentative D call: TRBD2 (5 bases). CDR1 is WSHSY and CDR2 is SAAADI in the germline V gene. V shed 0 bases and J shed 6 bases, with 7 bases lying between them. The CDR3 totals 13 residues. CDR3 region: CASSESPGDTQYF. DNA of the CDR3: TGCGCCAGCAGTGAGTCCCCGGGGGATACGCAGTATTTT.

The chain uses TRBV18 and TRBJ2-7; a weak D match, TRBD1 (6 bases). V was shortened by 3 bases and J by 5 bases, with 14 bases between the two germline ends. CDR1 is KGHSH and CDR2 is LQKENI in the germline V gene. This CDR3 comprises 14 residues. CDR3 DNA sequence: TGTGCCAGCTCACCCCAGGGCAGGGGTAACGAGCAGTACTTC. Translating gives CASSPQGRGNEQYF.

This chain uses TRBV19 with TRBJ1-6; 8 bases map to TRBD1. The CDR3 loop spans 16 amino acids. V lost 4 bases to trimming and J lost 4 bases; unmatched junction nucleotides: 6. Germline loops: CDR1 LNHDA, CDR2 SQIVND (reference sequence). The CDR3 spells CASSTQDRGYNSPLHF. CDR3 bases: TGTGCCAGTAGTACGCAAGACAGGGGATATAATTCACCCCTCCACTTT.

This clone was detected once. V usage is TRBV2 and J usage is TRBJ1-2; D remains unclear. The V and J ends lost 7 bases and 2 bases respectively, with 11 bases between them. This CDR3 is built from 13 residues. CDR1 SNHLY and CDR2 FYNNEI come from the germline V gene. DNA of the CDR3: TGTGCCAGCAAAGCCGGGAGGAACTATGGCTACACCTTC. Protein: CASKAGRNYGYTF. The whole variable domain, filled in from reference TRBV2 and TRBJ1-2, reads EPEVTQTPSHQVTQMGQEVILRCVPISNHLYFYWYRQILGQKVEFLVSFYNNEISEKSEIFDDQFSVERPDGSNFTLKIRSTKLEDSAMYFCASKAGRNYGYTFGSGTRLTVV.

The chain links TRBV29-1 to TRBJ1-1; 10 bases match TRBD1. In germline, CDR1 is SQVTM, CDR2 ANQGSEA. Unmatched junction bases numbered 7, after V lost 4 bases and J lost 2 bases. CDR3 length: 15 amino acids. The CDR3 loop reads CSVGPPTGGNTEAFF. The CDR3 nucleotides are TGCAGCGTTGGGCCCCCGACAGGGGGCAACACTGAAGCTTTCTTT.

Written as DNA, the CDR3 is TGTGCCTGGTCCTGGTCGGGGGGCAATGAGCAGTTCTTC. Translating it yields CAWSWSGGNEQFF. The chain recombines TRBV30 with TRBJ2-1; 7 bases line up with TRBD2. The V gene's germline CDR1 is GTSNPN and CDR2 SVGIG (reference sequence). The V and J ends lost 5 bases and 6 bases, in that order; junction bases with no gene match: 7. The CDR3 spans 13 residues.

CDR3 sequence: CASSFTGHSPLHF. CDR3 DNA sequence: TGTGCCAGCAGTTTCACAGGGCATTCACCCCTCCACTTT. The J gene is TRBJ1-6, the V gene TRBV6-2 or TRBV6-3; perhaps TRBD1 as D (6 bases). CDR1 MNHEY and CDR2 SVGEGT come from the germline V gene. V lost 4 bases and J lost 8, with 9 bases in between. The CDR3 totals 13 residues.

This clone occurred once. The V gene is TRBV7-8, the J gene TRBJ1-4, with D possibly being TRBD1 (5 bases). Deletions cut 4 bases from V and 4 bases from J, with 10 bases between. This CDR3 contains 14 residues. Germline V CDR1 and CDR2: SGHVS, FQNEAQ. CDR3 sequence reads: CASSSDSLNEKLFF. Here the CDR3 DNA reads TGTGCCAGCAGCTCAGACAGTCTTAATGAAAAACTGTTTTTT.

This chain links TRBV5-1 with TRBJ1-4; D unclear. V was clipped by 4 bases and J by 3 bases, with 7 bases between them. This CDR3 spans 13 amino acids. Germline CDR1 is SGHRS and CDR2 is YFSETQ. The CDR3 spells CASSVSPNEKLFF. CDR3 sequence (DNA): TGCGCCAGCAGCGTGAGCCCTAATGAAAAACTGTTTTTT.

The V and J genes are TRBV9 and TRBJ2-1; TRBD2 aligns across 9 bases. V trimming: 7 bases; J trimming: 10 bases; junction bases outside the gene matches: 6. The CDR3 consists of 12 residues. The germline gives CDR1 SGDLS, CDR2 YYNGEE. This chain's CDR3 is CASGKLAGEQFF. The CDR3 bases are TGTGCCAGCGGAAAACTAGCGGGCGAGCAGTTCTTC.

V gene TRBV6-1 combines with J gene TRBJ2-7; the match to TRBD1 covers 12 bases. The germline CDR1 and CDR2 sequences are MNHNS and SASEGT. V shed 0 bases, J shed 4 bases, and the junction held 7 bases outside the gene matches. The CDR3 has 17 amino acids. The CDR3 DNA is TGTGCCAGCAGTGAAGCATGGGGACAGGGGGCGATTTACGAGCAGTACTTC. As protein: CASSEAWGQGAIYEQYF.